The 14 T cell receptor beta chains given below trace back to one sample, sequenced in a study of cytomegalovirus exposure and HLA in healthy donors. The PCR contained 60 Vbeta and 13 Jbeta primers. TCRdb's copy holds only in-frame clones and misses some; the assay was immunoSEQ multiplex PCR. The table has 99,000 or so clones, more than 60% seen once. The sequenced material came from PBMCs. These receptors all come from a woman in her forties in good health and CMV-seropositive.

Sample share makes this clone large. This chain uses TRBV7-2 with TRBJ2-5; 9 bases match TRBD1. The CDR3 length is 15 residues. The germline CDR1 and CDR2 sequences are SGHTA and FQGNSA. V gave up 3 bases and J gave up 5 bases; unmatched junction bases: 7. The CDR3 region has the DNA TGTGCCAGCAGCTTTATGACAGGGGGTGCGGAGACCCAGTACTTC. It specifies CASSFMTGGAETQYF. Together with reference TRBV7-2 and TRBJ2-5, the CDR3 gives the full variable domain: GAGVSQSPSNKVTEKGKDVELRCDPISGHTALYWYRQSLGQGLEFLIYFQGNSAPDKSGLPSDRFSAERTGGSVSTLTIQRTQQEDSAVYLCASSFMTGGAETQYFGPGTRLLVL.

The genes are TRBV9 and TRBJ2-3; 7 bases are shared with TRBD1. V gave up 7 bases and J gave up 8 bases; unmatched junction bases: 13. The V gene's germline CDR1 is SGDLS and CDR2 YYNGEE. CDR3 length: 14 amino acids. CDR3 protein: CASDTGAGTGTQYF. DNA for the CDR3: TGTGCCAGCGATACAGGGGCAGGGACGGGTACGCAGTATTTT.

V usage is TRBV18 and J usage is TRBJ2-1; 12 nucleotides match TRBD2. In germline, CDR1 is KGHSH, CDR2 LQKENI. The CDR3 totals 16 residues. Trimming took 4 bases from V and 6 from J; bases not matched to a gene: 7. The CDR3 DNA reads TGTGCCAGCTCACTCCTAGCGGGAGGGCCCCGCAATGAGCAGTTCTTC. Translating it yields CASSLLAGGPRNEQFF. Complete variable domain (other parts from reference TRBV18 and TRBJ2-1): NAGVMQNPRHLVRRRGQEARLRCSPMKGHSHVYWYRQLPEEGLKFMVYLQKENIIDESGMPKERFSAEFPKEGPSILRIQQVVRGDSAAYFCASSLLAGGPRNEQFFGPGTRLTVL.

The chain employs TRBV2 and TRBJ2-7; 9 nucleotides match TRBD1. V was clipped by 6 bases and J by 3 bases; unmatched bases: 9. The CDR3 contains 15 residues. Germline V gives CDR1 SNHLY, CDR2 FYNNEI. The chain's CDR3 is CASSLEGQGIYEQYF. In DNA, the CDR3 is TGTGCCAGCAGCCTAGAAGGACAGGGGATCTACGAGCAGTACTTC. The full variable domain, in which reference TRBV2 and TRBJ2-7 provide the parts outside the CDR3, is EPEVTQTPSHQVTQMGQEVILRCVPISNHLYFYWYRQILGQKVEFLVSFYNNEISEKSEIFDDQFSVERPDGSNFTLKIRSTKLEDSAMYFCASSLEGQGIYEQYFGPGTRLTVT.

The rearrangement links TRBV18 to TRBJ2-3; 9 bases line up with TRBD2. The CDR3 loop spans 17 amino acids. Germline lookup yields CDR1 KGHSH and CDR2 LQKENI. Trimming at V came to 3 bases and at J to 1 base, leaving 8 bases not matched to a gene. The CDR3 protein is CASSPPQSSGGTDTQYF. CDR3 coding DNA: TGTGCCAGCTCACCGCCCCAATCTAGCGGGGGCACAGATACGCAGTATTTT.

The rearrangement uses TRBV4-2 and TRBJ1-5; D perhaps matches TRBD1 (5 bases). V shed 0 bases and J shed 3 bases, with 21 bases lying between them. There are 19 residues in the CDR3. Germline lookup yields CDR1 LGHNA and CDR2 YNFKEQ. The CDR3 DNA reads TGTGCCAGCAGCCAAGACCCCTCTGGGGGGATGGGGATCAATCAGCCCCAGCATTTT. It specifies CASSQDPSGGMGINQPQHF.

The chain uses TRBV4-3 and TRBJ1-3; D gene unclear. V was cut by 2 bases and J by 1 base, with 12 bases left in between. The CDR3 contains 16 residues. Looked up from germline, CDR1 is LGHNA and CDR2 is YSLEER. CDR3 sequence reads: CASSQRFRGSGNTIYF. In DNA form, the CDR3 reads TGCGCCAGCAGCCAACGGTTTAGAGGGTCTGGAAACACCATATATTTT.

In its sample, this clone was seen a few times. The chain has TRBV27 and TRBJ2-3, with 9 bases fitting TRBD2. V trimming: 10 bases; J trimming: 5 bases; junction bases outside the gene matches: 13. The germline V gene has CDR1 MNHEY and CDR2 SMNVEV (reference sequence). CDR3 length: 15 residues. CDR3 sequence (DNA): TGTGCCACCCAGGGCGGGAGGGCCGGGGGAGATACGCAGTATTTT. Protein product: CATQGGRAGGDTQYF.

This sequence joins TRBV19 and TRBJ2-7; a possible D gene is TRBD2 (6 bases). Trimming took off 5 bases at V and 6 bases at J, with 14 bases between the two ends. This CDR3 is 13 amino acids long. The germline V gene has CDR1 LNHDA and CDR2 SQIVND (reference sequence). The CDR3 loop is CASSAVWGGEQYF. CDR3 in DNA: TGTGCCAGTAGTGCCGTTTGGGGAGGCGAGCAGTACTTC.

V is TRBV4-1 and J is TRBJ1-5; 7 bases are a match to TRBD1. Germline CDR1 and CDR2: MGHRA and YSYEKL. With V trimmed by 1 base and J by 2 bases, 8 bases remained unmatched. The CDR3 totals 17 residues. As DNA, the CDR3 is TGCGCCAGCAGCCAAGGACCGCAGGGACAGCGCAATCAGCCCCAGCATTTT. This codes for CASSQGPQGQRNQPQHF.

There are a few counts of this clone. The CDR3 nucleotides read TGTGCCATCAGTCCAGCCGGGACAGCCTATGGCTACACCTTC. Amino acid sequence: CAISPAGTAYGYTF. The chain has TRBV10-3 and TRBJ1-2, with 7 bases fitting TRBD1. The CDR3 has 14 residues. In germline, CDR1 is ENHRY, CDR2 SYGVKD. With V trimmed by 5 bases and J by 4 bases, 7 bases remained unmatched.

This clone is a singleton in its sample. J is TRBJ2-2 and V is TRBV28; 8 nucleotides line up with TRBD2. The CDR3 contains 16 residues. Looked up from germline, CDR1 is MDHEN and CDR2 is SYDVKM. Germline trimming cut 6 bases from V and 1 base from J; bases unmatched to any gene: 7. CDR3 sequence (DNA): TGTGCCAGCAGCCAAGTTGCGGGAGGGAACACCGGGGAGCTGTTTTTT. This translates into CASSQVAGGNTGELFF.

This chain uses TRBV28 with TRBJ1-5; D remains unclear. The CDR3 length is 19 residues. CDR1 is MDHEN, CDR2 SYDVKM, per germline. V was pared by 5 bases and J by 0 bases, with 23 bases between. CDR3 bases: TGTGCCAGCAGTGAAAAGCGACCCACCCCGCGTTATAGCAATCAGCCCCAGCATTTT. Translated: CASSEKRPTPRYSNQPQHF.

This clone occurred a few times. The CDR3: CASSLRAGWDEQFF. The CDR3 DNA reads TGTGCCAGCAGCTTACGAGCAGGGTGGGATGAGCAGTTCTTC. J is TRBJ2-1 and V is TRBV11-2; tentative D call: TRBD1 (5 bases). With 2 bases removed from V and 8 bases from J, the gap between germline ends came to 13 bases. Per the germline V gene, CDR1 is SGHAT and CDR2 is FQNNGV. CDR3 size: 14 residues.